This TCR beta chain was identified during a study of blood T cell repertoires in COVID-19. Study overall: Acute and convalescent COVID-19 specimens originated in the United States, Italy and Spain. The analysed material was cDNA or gDNA that came from T cells, B-cell-depleted T cells, or PBMCs.

The length of the CDR3 is 19 residues. Unmatched junction bases numbered 12, after V lost 4 bases and J lost 3 bases. The germline gives CDR1 LGHNA, CDR2 YNFKEQ. Under the authors' procedure: Amplifying reference gene primers gave estimates of nucleated cell counts. Generated by immunoSEQ multiplex PCR, the TCRdb table keeps only in-frame clones and is missing some. V and J calls and clone size are given by that table; D and trimming were obtained from the DNA. The table records roughly 61,000 clones, approximately 90% of them present only once. The chain joins TRBV4-2 to TRBJ2-3; the match to TRBD2 covers 14 bases. Sample: peripheral blood. This TCR was sampled from an elderly man with acute or convalescent COVID-19. The CDR3 region is CASSPPATSGGGWTDTQYF. The CDR3, as DNA: TGTGCCAGCAGCCCCCCAGCGACTAGCGGGGGGGGTTGGACAGATACGCAGTATTTT.